The 28 T cell receptor beta chains in this list originate from one sample, sequenced in a study of patients with pleural tuberculosis. In TCRdb, the reads were re-called with MiXCR into one record per CDR3 protein. In the table there are around 49,000 distinct CDR3 sequences, approximately 7.5% of which are singletons. Source of these receptors: a human donor with pleural tuberculosis.

This sequence joins TRBV19 and TRBJ1-6, with D perhaps TRBD1 (5 bases). CDR1 and CDR2 from the germline V gene are LNHDA and SQIVND (reference sequence). This CDR3 has 16 residues. CDR3 loop: CATKIGGGTNNSPLHF. CDR3 DNA: TGTGCAACCAAAATCGGGGGAGGCACGAATAATTCACCCCTCCACTTT.

This clonotype was seen ten or more times. The chain uses TRBV6-4 and TRBJ2-7; TRBD2 aligns across 7 bases. V lost 2 bases and J lost 4; bases outside the gene matches: 11. The CDR3 has 16 amino acids. In germline, CDR1 is MRHNA, CDR2 SNTAGT. The CDR3 loop is CASSDREASGVYEQYF. The CDR3 DNA sequence: TGTGCCAGCAGTGACCGCGAGGCTAGCGGTGTGTACGAGCAGTACTTC.

This clonotype has at least ten counts. The chain carries TRBV12-3 or TRBV12-4 and TRBJ2-1; D not certain. The CDR3 runs to 16 residues. The V end was cut by 5 bases, the J end by 2 bases, with 16 bases between. CDR3 residues: CASSPDHATTYNEQFF. CDR3 DNA sequence: TGTGCCAGCAGTCCCGACCACGCGACGACCTACAATGAGCAGTTCTTC.

The table lists this clonotype with many counts. The chain recombines TRBV10-3 with TRBJ2-3; TRBD2 might be the D (5 bases). V shed 6 bases and J shed 2 bases, with 9 bases lying between them. Germline V gene lookup returns CDR1 ENHRY and CDR2 SYGVKD. The CDR3 is 13 residues long. The CDR3 sequence is CAIRDFDTDTQYF. The CDR3 coding sequence is TGTGCCATCAGGGACTTTGACACAGATACGCAGTATTTT.

This clonotype was seen at least ten times. The chain recombines TRBV29-1 with TRBJ1-1; weak D call: TRBD1 (6 bases). The CDR3 extends over 13 amino acids. V was trimmed by 7 bases and J by 4 bases, leaving 16 bases between them. Germline CDR1 SQVTM, CDR2 ANQGSEA. For the CDR3, the DNA is TGCAGCGCCGGGGGGGCAGGAGGCACTGAAGCTTTCTTT. It is translated as CSAGGAGGTEAFF.

Comment on this clonotype: The junction and the germline gene differ at one end; a read error may be behind it. This chain uses TRBV20-1 with TRBJ2-1; D is possibly TRBD1 or TRBD2 (5 bases each). CDR1 and CDR2 (germline): DFQATT, SNEGSKA (reference sequence). This CDR3 spans 14 amino acids. CDR3 residues: CSAGTPSSYNGQFF. CDR3 DNA sequence: TGCAGTGCTGGGACCCCGAGCTCCTACAATGGGCAGTTCTTC.

In this sample, this clonotype turned up many times. This chain connects TRBV12-3 or TRBV12-4 to TRBJ2-1; D remains unclear. CDR3 length equals 15 residues. V was clipped by 5 bases and J by 4 bases, with 15 bases between them. Here the CDR3 reads CASSMAAGLYNEQFF. As DNA, the CDR3 is TGTGCCAGCAGTATGGCGGCAGGCCTATACAATGAGCAGTTCTTC.

This clonotype turned up a few times. The chain carries TRBV11-1 and TRBJ2-2, with D uncertain. Germline CDR1 reads SGHAT; CDR2 reads FQDESV (reference sequence). V lost 3 bases and J 2 bases, leaving 13 bases between the germline ends. The CDR3 is made up of 16 amino acids. CDR3 DNA: TGTGCCAGCAGCTTTTTCCCCGGGCAAAACACCGGGGAGCTGTTTTTT. Amino acids: CASSFFPGQNTGELFF. Supplemented by reference TRBV11-1 and TRBJ2-2, the full variable domain reads EAEVAQSPRYKITEKSQAVAFWCDPISGHATLYWYRQILGQGPELLVQFQDESVVDDSQLPKDRFSAERLKGVDSTLKIQPAELGDSAMYLCASSFFPGQNTGELFFGEGSRLTVL.

There are many counts of this clonotype. Here the CDR3 reads CSAREGHAYEQYV. The CDR3 DNA sequence: TGCAGTGCTAGAGAAGGACACGCCTACGAGCAGTACGTC. J is TRBJ2-7 and V is TRBV20-1; tentative D call: TRBD1 (5 bases). V was pared by 0 bases and J by 2 bases, with 8 bases between. The CDR3 length is 13 residues. Germline loops: CDR1 DFQATT, CDR2 SNEGSKA (reference sequence).

This clonotype was recorded at least ten times. The CDR3: CASSVSGSDNEQFF. CDR3 sequence (DNA): TGTGCCAGCAGTGTGAGCGGGAGTGACAATGAGCAGTTCTTC. The genes are TRBV2 and TRBJ2-1, with 8 bases lining up with TRBD2. The CDR3 contains 14 residues. Germline CDR1 SNHLY, CDR2 FYNNEI. Trimming removed 4 bases from V and 5 bases from J; junction bases left unmatched: 4. Complete variable domain (other parts from reference TRBV2 and TRBJ2-1): EPEVTQTPSHQVTQMGQEVILRCVPISNHLYFYWYRQILGQKVEFLVSFYNNEISEKSEIFDDQFSVERPDGSNFTLKIRSTKLEDSAMYFCASSVSGSDNEQFFGPGTRLTVL.

Comment on this clonotype: A much larger clone sits a single nucleotide away, making a read error possible. The J gene is TRBJ2-3, the V gene TRBV29-1; maybe TRBD2 (5 bases). This CDR3 region has 13 residues. Germline CDR1 and CDR2: SQVTM and ANQGSEA. The CDR3 sequence is CNVELAGTDTQYF. The CDR3, as DNA: TGCAACGTTGAATTGGCGGGTACAGATACGCAGTATTTT.

This clonotype has ten or more counts. The V and J genes are TRBV28 and TRBJ2-2; D not resolved. The germline V gene encodes CDR1 MDHEN and CDR2 SYDVKM. The CDR3 sequence is 11 residues long. V was shortened by 8 bases and J by 6 bases, with 7 bases between the two germline ends. The CDR3 sequence: CASYLAGELFF. CDR3 DNA: TGTGCCAGCTATTTGGCCGGGGAGCTGTTTTTT.

This clonotype was found many times. The rearrangement links TRBV28 to TRBJ2-7, with D perhaps matching TRBD1 or TRBD2 (5 bases each). Trimming left V 5 bases short and J 3 bases short, with 14 bases between. CDR3 length: 14 amino acids. CDR1 is MDHEN, CDR2 SYDVKM, per germline. As DNA, the CDR3 is TGTGCCAGCAGTCGATCCGGGACCCTCTACGAGCAGTACTTC. Translated, it gives CASSRSGTLYEQYF.

Ten or more counts support this clonotype. The V gene is TRBV6-2 or TRBV6-3, the J gene TRBJ2-7, with 11 nucleotides matching TRBD2. The length of the CDR3 is 16 residues. V gave up 2 bases and J gave up 4 bases; unmatched junction bases: 7. In germline, CDR1 is MNHEY, CDR2 SVGEGT. The CDR3 spells CASSYHTSGRRYEQYF. The CDR3 DNA reads as TGTGCCAGCAGTTACCACACTAGCGGGAGAAGGTACGAGCAGTACTTC.

In this sample, this clonotype turned up a few times. The V call is TRBV12-1, the J call TRBJ2-7; TRBD1 is the table's D call, not checked against the DNA. TRBV12-1 is a pseudogene locus. The CDR3 runs 17 residues. The CDR3 protein is CASSPKDRSVGSYEQYF. As DNA, the CDR3 is TGTGCCAGCAGTCCTAAAGACAGGTCTGTGGGTTCCTACGAGCAGTACTTC.

Comments on this clonotype: A much larger clone is a single base away; this may be a read error. The chain couples TRBV10-2 to TRBJ2-7; possibly TRBD2 for D (6 bases). The CDR3 has 13 amino acids. Trimming shortened V by 4 bases and J by 9 bases, and 16 bases separated the two germline ends. The germline gives CDR1 WSHSY, CDR2 SAAADI. The DNA for the CDR3 is TGCGCCAGCAGTGTCGGCGGGATTAACGCGCAGTACTTC. The encoded protein is CASSVGGINAQYF.

In its sample, this clonotype was seen many times. This rearrangement joins TRBV28 to TRBJ2-1, with 8 bases matching TRBD2. In germline, CDR1 is MDHEN, CDR2 SYDVKM. CDR3 size: 13 residues. V dropped 10 bases and J dropped 4; count of bases not matched to a gene: 6. The CDR3: CATRGGEYNEQFF. CDR3 coding DNA: TGTGCCACCCGGGGGGGAGAGTACAATGAGCAGTTCTTC.

This clonotype turned up a few times. The V gene is TRBV6-1, the J gene TRBJ2-1; either TRBD1 or TRBD2 may supply D (5 bases each). V lost 5 bases and J lost 8, with 13 bases in between. The CDR3 is 13 amino acids. Germline V CDR1 and CDR2: MNHNS, SASEGT. The CDR3 here is CASSTLRGDEQFF. The CDR3, as DNA: TGTGCCAGCAGTACCCTGAGGGGCGATGAGCAGTTCTTC.

Ten or more counts support this clonotype. CDR3 region: CASSTDRDTEAFF. The CDR3 DNA sequence: TGTGCCAGCAGTACCGACCGGGACACTGAAGCTTTCTTT. The chain combines TRBV28 with TRBJ1-1; D gene ambiguous. Germline V gene lookup returns CDR1 MDHEN and CDR2 SYDVKM. V dropped 5 bases and J dropped 3 bases, with 10 bases sitting between them. CDR3 size: 13 residues. The complete variable domain, with remaining parts taken from reference TRBV28 and TRBJ1-1, reads DVKVTQSSRYLVKRTGEKVFLECVQDMDHENMFWYRQDPGLGLRLIYFSYDVKMKEKGDIPEGYSVSREKKERFSLILESASTNQTSMYLCASSTDRDTEAFFGQGTRLTVV.

The J gene is TRBJ2-7, the V gene TRBV29-1; D not resolved. The germline gives CDR1 SQVTM, CDR2 ANQGSEA. The CDR3 has 15 amino acids. V lost 1 base and J 0 bases, leaving 13 bases between the germline ends. The CDR3 protein is CSVEGDGYNSYEQYF. In DNA, the CDR3 is TGCAGCGTTGAAGGTGACGGGTATAACTCCTACGAGCAGTACTTC.

This clonotype showed up many times. J is TRBJ2-3 and V is TRBV20-1; 8 bases line up with TRBD1. Trimming removed 0 bases from V and 0 bases from J; junction bases left unmatched: 11. Germline V CDR1 and CDR2: DFQATT, SNEGSKA (reference sequence). This CDR3 spans 18 amino acids. The CDR3 spells CSARDQGAIIFSTDTQYF. CDR3 DNA: TGCAGTGCTAGAGATCAGGGGGCTATTATCTTTAGCACAGATACGCAGTATTTT.

This clonotype occurred many times. The rearrangement joins TRBV12-3 or TRBV12-4 to TRBJ2-2, with 9 positions matching TRBD1. V lost 0 bases and J lost 5; bases outside the gene matches: 4. The length of the CDR3 is 16 residues. The CDR3 DNA sequence: TGTGCCAGCAGTTTAGCTGTGGGACAGGGAACCGGGGAGCTGTTTTTT. This sequence encodes CASSLAVGQGTGELFF.

This clonotype came up many times. The chain has TRBV11-1 and TRBJ2-7; perhaps TRBD1 as D (5 bases). CDR3 length: 12 amino acids. V was cut by 6 bases and J by 3 bases, with 9 bases left in between. Germline loops: CDR1 SGHAT, CDR2 FQDESV (reference sequence). The CDR3 here is CASSHDSYEQYV. In nucleotides, the CDR3 is TGTGCCAGCAGTCACGACAGCTACGAGCAGTACGTC.

At least ten counts were recorded for this clonotype. V usage is TRBV11-2 and J usage is TRBJ2-3; unclear D gene. The CDR3 is 14 residues long. Germline V gene sequence: CDR1 SGHAT, CDR2 FQNNGV. Trimming stripped 0 bases from V and 2 bases from J, with 6 bases between. The CDR3 DNA reads as TGTGCCAGCAGCTTAGAAGGCCACACAGATACGCAGTATTTT. It encodes CASSLEGHTDTQYF.

The sample holds many counts of this clonotype. The chain combines TRBV28 with TRBJ2-1, with TRBD1 identical over 8 bases. The ends lost 7 bases at V and 9 bases at J; junction bases unmatched: 5. The CDR3 covers 12 residues. Germline V gives CDR1 MDHEN, CDR2 SYDVKM. CDR3 amino acids: CASTTDRGEQFF. The CDR3 nucleotides read TGTGCCAGCACCACAGACAGGGGTGAGCAGTTCTTC.

Many counts were recorded for this clonotype. The rearrangement joins TRBV20-1 to TRBJ1-6; 10 nucleotides match TRBD1. The CDR3 is 13 residues long. CDR1 is DFQATT and CDR2 is SNEGSKA in the germline V gene (reference sequence). After removal of 6 bases from V and 10 bases from J, the junction contained 6 bases not matched to a gene. CDR3 sequence (DNA): TGCAGTGCCCGGACAGGGGGGATGTCACCCCTCCACTTT. It specifies CSARTGGMSPLHF.

Only a few counts were recorded for this clonotype. The V and J genes are TRBV5-4 and TRBJ2-1, with 7 bases fitting TRBD2. Germline lookup yields CDR1 SGHNT and CDR2 YYREEE (reference sequence). CDR3 length: 15 residues. The V and J ends lost 5 bases and 0 bases, in that order; junction bases with no gene match: 5. The CDR3 spells CASSYRDYSYNEQFF. In nucleotides, the CDR3 is TGTGCCAGCAGTTACCGGGACTACTCCTACAATGAGCAGTTCTTC.

This clonotype was seen only a few times. J is TRBJ2-3 and V is TRBV5-4, with D possibly matching TRBD2 (5 bases). The V and J ends lost 0 bases and 0 bases respectively, with 17 bases between them. The CDR3 sequence is 18 residues long. Germline V gene lookup returns CDR1 SGHNT and CDR2 YYREEE (reference sequence). The CDR3 DNA is TGTGCCAGCAGCTTGGGGGCCACCGGAGGTTGGAGCACAGATACGCAGTATTTT. It encodes CASSLGATGGWSTDTQYF. The variable domain in full, with the rest retrieved from reference TRBV5-4 and TRBJ2-3, is ETGVTQSPTHLIKTRGQQVTLRCSSQSGHNTVSWYQQALGQGPQFIFQYYREEENGRGNFPPRFSGLQFPNYSSELNVNALELDDSALYLCASSLGATGGWSTDTQYFGPGTRLTVL.